The source of this TCR beta chain is a study of blood T cell repertoires in COVID-19. Background on the study: Researchers got acute and convalescent COVID-19 samples from the United States, Italy and Spain. In each case, the material was cDNA or gDNA derived from T cells, B-cell-depleted T cells, or PBMCs.

Per the study methods: Reference gene primer amplification in the assay estimated nucleated cell counts. The protocol was immunoSEQ multiplex PCR, while the TCRdb copy is restricted to in-frame clones and leaves out a portion. The D gene and trimming were derived from the DNA, and the V and J assignments and clone size from that table. The data contain approximately 110,000 clones, roughly nine tenths of them singletons. The length of the CDR3 is 15 residues. Trimming pared 7 bases from V and 3 bases from J, leaving 15 bases between. Per the germline V gene, CDR1 is LNHDA and CDR2 is SQIVND (reference sequence).

This sequence was found in a man aged 35-49 years with acute or convalescent COVID-19. The gene calls are TRBV19 and TRBJ2-2; TRBD2 might be the D (5 bases). Input material: peripheral blood. CDR3 amino acids: CASNYGEGYTGELFF. The CDR3 region has the DNA TGTGCCAGTAACTATGGAGAGGGATACACCGGGGAGCTGTTTTTT.